The rows below give T cell receptor beta chains drawn from one sample of a study of chemoradiotherapy in HPV16-positive cancers. Generated by immunoSEQ multiplex PCR, the TCRdb table keeps only in-frame clones and is missing some. The sample includes 40,000 to 60,000 clones, more than 90% of them seen just once. The source was blood, collected from a patient who underwent chemoradiotherapy. These receptors came from a human donor with HPV-associated anogenital cancer. The CDR3 runs from the conserved cysteine through the conserved F or W. D genes are given only for firm matches. Rows give clone size only sometimes, using once, few, many, or a class for an expanded clone.

>TRBJ1-1|.|13|TRBV7-2|.
CASSLIAAGEAFF
TGTGCCAGCAGCTTAATCGCGGCTGGTGAAGCTTTCTTT
>TRBJ1-5|.|15|TRBV7-8|once
CASSLAAGSNQPQHF
TGTGCCAGCAGCTTAGCAGCAGGGAGCAATCAGCCCCAGCATTTT
>TRBJ1-2|TRBD1|14|TRBV9|.
CASSAGTADYGYTF
TGTGCCAGCAGCGCAGGGACAGCAGATTATGGCTACACCTTC
>TRBJ2-5|TRBD1|15|TRBV6-5|once
CASRTGTGAGETQYF
TGTGCCAGCAGAACCGGGACAGGGGCTGGAGAGACCCAGTACTTC
>TRBJ1-6|.|15|TRBV18|.
CASSPPNALIGSLHF
TGTGCCAGCTCACCACCGAATGCCTTAATTGGATCCCTCCACTTT
>TRBJ1-2|.|16|TRBV6-5|.
CASSSERGTADYGYTF
TGTGCCAGCAGTTCCGAGAGGGGAACAGCCGATTATGGCTACACCTTC
>TRBJ2-4|.|16|TRBV27|.
CASSFGGGLSKNIQYF
TGTGCCAGCAGTTTTGGGGGGGGCTTATCCAAAAACATTCAGTACTTC
>TRBJ2-5|TRBD1|15|TRBV4-3|.
CASSQDSDRQETQYF
TGCGCCAGCAGCCAAGATTCGGACAGGCAAGAGACCCAGTACTTC
>TRBJ1-5|.|15|TRBV7-2|once
CASSFWGHSNQPQHF
TGTGCCAGCAGCTTTTGGGGACATAGCAATCAGCCCCAGCATTTT
>TRBJ1-5|.|15|TRBV6-5|once
CASRSHGSSNQPQHF
TGTGCCAGCAGATCTCACGGTTCTAGCAATCAGCCCCAGCATTTT
>TRBJ2-1|TRBD2|16|TRBV7-2|.
CASSRGDGGFPYEQFF
TGTGCCAGCAGCCGGGGGGACGGGGGATTCCCTTATGAGCAGTTCTTC
>TRBJ2-5|TRBD2|15|TRBV5-4|.
CASSSRGSGEETQYF
TGTGCCAGCAGCTCCCGCGGTAGCGGGGAAGAGACCCAGTACTTC
>TRBJ2-7|TRBD1|15|TRBV7-3|.
CASSLSGQGKYEQYF
TGTGCCAGCAGCTTAAGCGGACAGGGAAAATACGAGCAGTACTTC
>TRBJ1-2|.|12|TRBV14|.
CASSPSGRGYTF
TGTGCCAGCAGCCCCTCTGGACGGGGCTACACCTTC
>TRBJ2-3|TRBD2|18|TRBV11-2|.
CASSLVAGGPPSTDTQYF
TGTGCCAGCAGCTTGGTAGCGGGGGGGCCTCCAAGCACAGATACGCAGTATTTT
>TRBJ1-5|.|22|TRBV5-1|.
CASSLASRARSPWNNSNQPQHF
TGCGCCAGCAGCTTGGCCAGTAGAGCTCGGAGTCCCTGGAACAATAGCAATCAGCCCCAGCATTTT
>TRBJ1-1|.|15|TRBV6-5|.
CASNQAHQGYTEAFF
TGTGCCAGCAACCAAGCCCACCAGGGATACACTGAAGCTTTCTTT
>TRBJ1-2|TRBD1|15|TRBV6-5|.
CASRRTGGVRYGYTF
TGTGCCAGCAGACGCACAGGGGGCGTTCGTTATGGCTACACCTTC